This TCR beta chain was captured in a study of blood T cell repertoires in COVID-19. The V end was cut by 0 bases, the J end by 3 bases, with 3 bases between. This CDR3 is built from 13 residues. In germline, CDR1 is MNHEY, CDR2 SMNVEV (reference sequence). Assay used: immunoSEQ multiplex PCR; TCRdb lists only in-frame clones, some missing. The sample carries around 120,000 clones, about nine tenths recorded once. This chain connects TRBV27 to TRBJ2-1; no definite D call. The clonotype was recovered from a human donor with active COVID-19. The donor label of this sample is uncertain. Input material: peripheral blood. CDR3 residues: CASSLSSYNEQFF. The CDR3 DNA sequence: TGTGCCAGCAGTTTATCCAGCTACAATGAGCAGTTCTTC.